This T cell receptor (beta chain) comes out of a study of T cells in tuberculosis. Sequenced by immunoSEQ multiplex PCR; TCRdb stores in-frame clones only, minus some. The sample lists about 88,000 clones, just over 90% occurring once. Sorting used thawed, overnight-rested PBMC stained with anti-CD3, a viability dye and GMM-loaded CD1B tetramer. The CD1B tetramers carried C32 glucose monomycolate purified from Rhodococcus equi. CD14-expressing monocytes were removed from PBMC before cryopreservation and sorting. Tetramer-negative cells, roughly 97,000 per donor, were also sorted. The trim removed 6 bases at V and 5 bases at J, leaving 9 bases unmatched. The germline V gene encodes CDR1 SQVTM and CDR2 ANQGSEA. CDR3 length: 14 residues.

This TCR was sampled from an adult woman with latent tuberculosis. The material sequenced was CD1b-GMM tetramer-negative cells sorted from PBMCs. The gene calls are TRBV29-1 and TRBJ1-2; 10 bases are shared with TRBD1. CDR3 region: CSVGTGAVRYGYTF. In DNA, the CDR3 is TGCAGCGTGGGGACAGGGGCTGTGAGGTATGGCTACACCTTC.